Each of the 13 T cell receptor beta chains below was sequenced from the same sample in a study of PD-L1 blockade in urothelial cancer. Produced via immunoSEQ multiplex PCR; TCRdb's table is partial and in-frame only. The data hold more than 55,000 clones, with around 84% observed a single time. The sequencing here drew on PBMCs, taken around atezolizumab (anti-PD-L1) treatment. The receptors stem from a man in his forties or fifties with urothelial cancer.

This chain joins TRBV7-9 and TRBJ2-7; D is unclear. The CDR3 has 13 amino acids. CDR1 is SEHNR, CDR2 FQNEAQ, per germline (reference sequence). Trimming took off 4 bases at V and 3 bases at J, with 10 bases between the two ends. CDR3 residues: CASSSNSGYEQYF. For the CDR3, the DNA is TGTGCCAGCAGCTCGAACAGTGGCTACGAGCAGTACTTC.

This clone was detected a few times. The genes are TRBV5-1 and TRBJ1-2; 9 bases line up with TRBD1. CDR3 length: 13 residues. CDR1 and CDR2 (germline): SGHRS, YFSETQ. The J segment lost 3 bases and the V segment lost 4 bases, leaving 1 base of the junction unmatched. The CDR3 region has the DNA TGCGCCAGCAGCGGACAGGGGTACTATGGCTACACCTTC. Encoded protein: CASSGQGYYGYTF.

The CDR3 sequence is CASSIGRDGELFF. The CDR3 DNA sequence: TGCGCCAGCAGCATTGGGAGGGACGGGGAGCTGTTTTTT. V and J are TRBV5-1 and TRBJ2-2; TRBD2 matches at 7 bases. CDR3 length: 13 amino acids. J was trimmed by 7 bases and V by 4 bases; bases with no gene match: 4. Germline assignment: CDR1 SGHRS and CDR2 YFSETQ.

The chain carries TRBV27 and TRBJ2-1; D may be TRBD1 (6 bases). The germline gives CDR1 MNHEY, CDR2 SMNVEV (reference sequence). The CDR3 spans 15 residues. The V end was cut by 5 bases, the J end by 3 bases, with 14 bases between. The CDR3 bases are TGTGCCAGCAGTGGGGGCTACCTAATCTACAATGAGCAGTTCTTC. The encoded protein is CASSGGYLIYNEQFF.

The gene calls are TRBV5-1 and TRBJ2-7, with 9 bases that match TRBD2. Germline V gives CDR1 SGHRS, CDR2 YFSETQ. With V trimmed by 4 bases and J by 6 bases, 8 bases remained unmatched. This CDR3 comprises 14 residues. For the CDR3, the DNA is TGCGCCAGCAGCCTCTGGACTAGCGACGGCGAGCAGTACTTC. Protein: CASSLWTSDGEQYF.

V gene TRBV28 combines with J gene TRBJ1-1, with 9 nucleotides matching TRBD1. The CDR3 totals 15 residues. The V segment lost 4 bases and the J segment 7 bases; nucleotides outside the gene matches: 10. Looked up from germline, CDR1 is MDHEN and CDR2 is SYDVKM. The CDR3, as DNA: TGTGCCAGCAGTTCCTCGACAGGGGGAATTGTTGAAGCTTTCTTT. This translates into CASSSSTGGIVEAFF.

The chain joins TRBV19 to TRBJ2-3; 12 bases align to TRBD1. This CDR3 has 17 amino acids. V shed 0 bases and J 4 bases; nucleotides not matched to a gene: 5. Germline V CDR1 and CDR2: LNHDA, SQIVND (reference sequence). The CDR3 DNA is TGTGCCAGTAGTATAGATGGGACAGGGGGCTCCCCAGATACGCAGTATTTT. It codes for CASSIDGTGGSPDTQYF. The full variable domain, in which reference TRBV19 and TRBJ2-3 provide the parts outside the CDR3, is DGGITQSPKYLFRKEGQNVTLSCEQNLNHDAMYWYRQDPGQGLRLIYYSQIVNDFQKGDIAEGYSVSREKKESFPLTVTSAQKNPTAFYLCASSIDGTGGSPDTQYFGPGTRLTVL.

The chain combines TRBV5-8 with TRBJ2-5, with 9 bases aligning to TRBD1. V was clipped by 4 bases and J by 5 bases; unmatched bases: 3. The CDR3 runs to 13 residues. Germline CDR1 is SGHTS and CDR2 is YDEGEE. In DNA form, the CDR3 reads TGTGCCAGCAGCCCCGGACAGGGGGAGACCCAGTACTTC. Translated: CASSPGQGETQYF.

The J gene is TRBJ2-1, the V gene TRBV29-1, with D unresolved. Germline assignment: CDR1 SQVTM and CDR2 ANQGSEA. The CDR3 is 12 residues long. The germline V and J ends were trimmed by 5 bases and 10 bases, with 15 bases remaining between them. The CDR3: CSVKKRGNEQFF. The CDR3 nucleotides are TGCAGCGTTAAAAAAAGAGGTAACGAGCAGTTCTTC.

The V gene is TRBV5-1, the J gene TRBJ2-2; D might be TRBD2 (6 bases). Germline V gene lookup returns CDR1 SGHRS and CDR2 YFSETQ. Between the trimmed V and J ends, which lost 2 bases and 4 bases, there was a span of 15 bases. The CDR3 has 16 amino acids. The CDR3 protein is CASSLGGTQGTGELFF. The CDR3 DNA follows: TGCGCCAGCAGCTTAGGTGGGACTCAAGGCACCGGGGAGCTGTTTTTT.

The chain couples TRBV6-5 to TRBJ1-5; D ambiguous. V shed 6 bases and J shed 0 bases, with 12 bases lying between them. Germline CDR1 and CDR2: MNHEY and SVGAGI. The CDR3 covers 15 residues. DNA for the CDR3: TGTGCCAGCAGCCGCCTCCACTCTAGCAATCAGCCCCAGCATTTT. Amino acids: CASSRLHSSNQPQHF.

The count of this clone is one. This sequence joins TRBV15 and TRBJ2-2; D remains unclear. This CDR3 is 18 amino acids long. V was cut by 0 bases and J by 0 bases, with 14 bases left in between. Germline CDR1 and CDR2: LNHNV and YYDKDF (reference sequence). CDR3 residues: CATSRDTVLQTNTGELFF. Written as DNA, the CDR3 is TGTGCCACCAGCAGAGACACGGTTTTACAGACGAACACCGGGGAGCTGTTTTTT.

The DNA of the CDR3 is TGTGCCAGCAGCCTCGGGACTAGCGGCTCCTACGAGCAGTACTTC. Translated: CASSLGTSGSYEQYF. This chain uses TRBV11-2 with TRBJ2-7; 11 nucleotides line up with TRBD2. Germline V gene data show CDR1 as SGHAT and CDR2 as FQNNGV. The CDR3 covers 15 residues. With 5 bases clipped from V and 0 bases from J, the junction kept 3 bases outside the gene matches. The full variable domain, rest sourced from reference TRBV11-2 and TRBJ2-7, is EAGVAQSPRYKIIEKRQSVAFWCNPISGHATLYWYQQILGQGPKLLIQFQNNGVVDDSQLPKDRFSAERLKGVDSTLKIQPAKLEDSAVYLCASSLGTSGSYEQYFGPGTRLTVT.